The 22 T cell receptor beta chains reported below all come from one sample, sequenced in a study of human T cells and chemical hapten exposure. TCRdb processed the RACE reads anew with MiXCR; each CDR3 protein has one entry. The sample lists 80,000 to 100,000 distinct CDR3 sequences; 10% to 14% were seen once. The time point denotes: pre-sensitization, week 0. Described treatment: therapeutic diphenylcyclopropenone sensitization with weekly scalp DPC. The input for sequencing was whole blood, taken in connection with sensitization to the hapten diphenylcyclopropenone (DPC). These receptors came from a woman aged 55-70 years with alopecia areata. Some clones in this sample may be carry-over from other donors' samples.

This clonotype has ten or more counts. The CDR3 sequence is CASSLGDRTPYEQYF. The CDR3 region has the DNA TGCGCCAGCAGCTTGGGGGACAGAACCCCCTACGAGCAGTACTTC. This chain links TRBV5-1 with TRBJ2-7; 7 bases fit TRBD1. CDR1 SGHRS and CDR2 YFSETQ come from the germline V gene. The CDR3 length is 15 residues. V shed 0 bases, J shed 2 bases, and the junction held 5 bases outside the gene matches.

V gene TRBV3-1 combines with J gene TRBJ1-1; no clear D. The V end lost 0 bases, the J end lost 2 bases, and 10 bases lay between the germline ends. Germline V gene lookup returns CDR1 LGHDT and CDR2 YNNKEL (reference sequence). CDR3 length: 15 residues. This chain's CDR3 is CASSQEADSNTEAFF. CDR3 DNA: TGTGCCAGCAGCCAAGAGGCGGATTCTAACACTGAAGCTTTCTTT.

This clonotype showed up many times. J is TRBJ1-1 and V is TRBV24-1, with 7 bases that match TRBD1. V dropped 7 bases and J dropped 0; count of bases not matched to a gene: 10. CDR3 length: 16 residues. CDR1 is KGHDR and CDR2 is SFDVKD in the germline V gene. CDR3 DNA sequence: TGTGCCACCAGAGACAGACAGGGCGTTATGAACACTGAAGCTTTCTTT. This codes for CATRDRQGVMNTEAFF.

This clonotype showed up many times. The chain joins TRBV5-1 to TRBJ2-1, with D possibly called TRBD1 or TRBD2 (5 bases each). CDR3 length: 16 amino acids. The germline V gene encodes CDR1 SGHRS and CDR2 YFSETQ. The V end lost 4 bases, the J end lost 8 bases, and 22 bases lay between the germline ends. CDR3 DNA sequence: TGCGCCAGCAGCCGGGCCGGGACGGCCGAGGGCGATGAGCAGTTCTTC. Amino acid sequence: CASSRAGTAEGDEQFF.

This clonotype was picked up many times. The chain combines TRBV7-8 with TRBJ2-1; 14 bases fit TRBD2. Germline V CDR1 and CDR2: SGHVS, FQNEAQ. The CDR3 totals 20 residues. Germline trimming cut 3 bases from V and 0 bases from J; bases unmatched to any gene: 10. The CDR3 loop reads CASSLGMTSGGESSYNEQFF. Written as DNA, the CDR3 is TGTGCCAGCAGCTTGGGGATGACTAGCGGGGGGGAAAGCTCCTACAATGAGCAGTTCTTC.

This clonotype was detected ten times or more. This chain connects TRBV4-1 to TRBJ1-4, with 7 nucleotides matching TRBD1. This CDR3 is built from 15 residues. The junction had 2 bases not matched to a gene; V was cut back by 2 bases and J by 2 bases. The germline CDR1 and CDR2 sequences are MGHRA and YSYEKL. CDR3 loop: CASSQPRGTNEKLFF. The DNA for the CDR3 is TGCGCCAGCAGCCAACCCAGGGGGACTAATGAAAAACTGTTTTTT.

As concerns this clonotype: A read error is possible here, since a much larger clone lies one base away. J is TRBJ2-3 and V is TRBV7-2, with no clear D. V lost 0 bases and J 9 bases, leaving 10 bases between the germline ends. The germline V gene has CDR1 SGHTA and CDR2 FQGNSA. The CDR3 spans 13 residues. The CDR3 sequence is CASSLASRETQYF. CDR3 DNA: TGTGCCAGCAGCTTAGCGTCAAGGGAAACGCAGTATTTT.

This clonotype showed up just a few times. The CDR3 DNA reads as TGTGCCTGGCGAGGGCAGAACACCGGGGAGCTGTTTTTT. Encoded protein: CAWRGQNTGELFF. The chain links TRBV30 to TRBJ2-2; weak D call: TRBD2 (5 bases). From germline, CDR1 is GTSNPN and CDR2 SVGIG (reference sequence). The CDR3 totals 13 residues. The ends were cut back, 5 bases at V and 1 base at J, with 8 bases in the middle.

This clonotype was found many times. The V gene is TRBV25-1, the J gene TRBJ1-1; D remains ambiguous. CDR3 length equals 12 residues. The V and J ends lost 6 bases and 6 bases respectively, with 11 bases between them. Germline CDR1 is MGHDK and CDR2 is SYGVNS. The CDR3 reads CASRWGFSEAFF. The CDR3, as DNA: TGTGCCAGCAGATGGGGTTTCTCTGAAGCTTTCTTT.

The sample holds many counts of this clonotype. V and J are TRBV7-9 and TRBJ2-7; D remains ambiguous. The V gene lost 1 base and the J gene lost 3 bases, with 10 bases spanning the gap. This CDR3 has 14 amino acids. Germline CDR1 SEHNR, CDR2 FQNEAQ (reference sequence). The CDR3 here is CASSLVGRLYEQYF. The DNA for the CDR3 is TGTGCCAGCAGCTTAGTTGGCAGGCTCTACGAGCAGTACTTC.

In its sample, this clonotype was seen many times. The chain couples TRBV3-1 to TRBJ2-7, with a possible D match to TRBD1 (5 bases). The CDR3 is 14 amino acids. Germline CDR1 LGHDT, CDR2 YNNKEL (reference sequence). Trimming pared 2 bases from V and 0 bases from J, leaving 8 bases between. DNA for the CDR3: TGTGCCAGCAGCCAACACGACAGCTCCTACGAGCAGTACTTC. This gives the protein CASSQHDSSYEQYF.

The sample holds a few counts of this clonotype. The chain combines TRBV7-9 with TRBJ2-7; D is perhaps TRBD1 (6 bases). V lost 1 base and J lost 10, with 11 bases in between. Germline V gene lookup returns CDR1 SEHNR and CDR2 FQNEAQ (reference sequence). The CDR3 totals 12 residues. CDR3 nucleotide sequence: TGTGCCAGCAGCTTAGACAGGGCGAATCAGTACTTC. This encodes CASSLDRANQYF.

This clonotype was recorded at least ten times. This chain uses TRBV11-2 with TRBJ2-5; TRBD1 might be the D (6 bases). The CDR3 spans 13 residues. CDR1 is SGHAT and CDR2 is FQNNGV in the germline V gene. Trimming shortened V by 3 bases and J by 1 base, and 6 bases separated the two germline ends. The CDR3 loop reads CASSLDSQETQYF. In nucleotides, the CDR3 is TGTGCCAGCAGCTTGGACAGCCAAGAGACCCAGTACTTC.

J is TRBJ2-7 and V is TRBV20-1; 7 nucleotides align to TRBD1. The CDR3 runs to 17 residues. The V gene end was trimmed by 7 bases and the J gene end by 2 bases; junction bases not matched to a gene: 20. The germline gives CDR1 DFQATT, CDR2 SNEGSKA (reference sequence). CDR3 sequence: CSGSQGEWGRLPYEQYF. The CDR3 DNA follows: TGCAGTGGCTCCCAGGGGGAGTGGGGAAGGTTGCCCTACGAGCAGTACTTC.

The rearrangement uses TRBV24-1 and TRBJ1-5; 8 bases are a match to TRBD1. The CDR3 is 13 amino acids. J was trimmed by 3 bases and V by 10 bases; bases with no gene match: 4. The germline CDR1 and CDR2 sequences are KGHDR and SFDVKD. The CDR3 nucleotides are TGTGCCACGGTGGGACAGGACAATCAGCCCCAGCATTTT. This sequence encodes CATVGQDNQPQHF.

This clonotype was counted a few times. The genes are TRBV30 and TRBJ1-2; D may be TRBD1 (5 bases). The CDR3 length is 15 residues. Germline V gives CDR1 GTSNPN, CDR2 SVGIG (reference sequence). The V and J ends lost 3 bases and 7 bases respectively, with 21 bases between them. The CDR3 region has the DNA TGTGCCTGGAGCCTTGGGGGACTACTGTATGTTGGCTACACCTTC. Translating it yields CAWSLGGLLYVGYTF.

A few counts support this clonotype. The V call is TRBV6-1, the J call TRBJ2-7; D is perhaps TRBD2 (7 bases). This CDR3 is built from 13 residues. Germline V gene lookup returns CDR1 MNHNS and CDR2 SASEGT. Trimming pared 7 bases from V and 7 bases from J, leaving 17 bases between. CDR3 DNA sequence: TGTGCCAGCAACGCTCGCGGGGGCGGGGAGCAGTACTTC. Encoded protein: CASNARGGGEQYF.

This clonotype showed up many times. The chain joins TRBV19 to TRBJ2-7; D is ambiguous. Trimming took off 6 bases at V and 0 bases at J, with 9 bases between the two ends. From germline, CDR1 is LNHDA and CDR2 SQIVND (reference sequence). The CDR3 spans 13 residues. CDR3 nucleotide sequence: TGTGCCAGTAGCATGAACCCCTCCTACGAGCAGTACTTC. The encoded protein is CASSMNPSYEQYF.

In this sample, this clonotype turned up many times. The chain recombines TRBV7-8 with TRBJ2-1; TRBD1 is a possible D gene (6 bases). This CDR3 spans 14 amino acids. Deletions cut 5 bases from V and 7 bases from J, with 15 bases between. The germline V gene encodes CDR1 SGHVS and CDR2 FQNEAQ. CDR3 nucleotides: TGTGCCAGCAGCCTCGGACAGAAGAGGAATGAGCAGTTCTTC. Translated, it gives CASSLGQKRNEQFF.

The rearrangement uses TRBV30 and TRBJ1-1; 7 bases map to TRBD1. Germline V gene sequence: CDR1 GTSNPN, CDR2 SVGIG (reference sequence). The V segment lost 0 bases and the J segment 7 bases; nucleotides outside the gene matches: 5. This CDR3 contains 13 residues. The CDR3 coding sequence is TGTGCCTGGAGTGTACAGGGGTTCGGTGAAGCTTTCTTT. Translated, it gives CAWSVQGFGEAFF.

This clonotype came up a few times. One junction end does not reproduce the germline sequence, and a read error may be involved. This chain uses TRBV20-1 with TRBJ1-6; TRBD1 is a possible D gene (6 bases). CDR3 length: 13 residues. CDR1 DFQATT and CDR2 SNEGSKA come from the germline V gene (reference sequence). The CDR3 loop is CSARGQPNSPLHF. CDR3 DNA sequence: TGCAGCGCTAGAGGACAGCCTAATTCACCCCTCCACTTT.

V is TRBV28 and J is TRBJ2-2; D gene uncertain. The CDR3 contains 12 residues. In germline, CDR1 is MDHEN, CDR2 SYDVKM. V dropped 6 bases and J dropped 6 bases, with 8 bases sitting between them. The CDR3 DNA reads TGTGCCAGCAGGAATTCCGCCGGGGAGCTGTTTTTT. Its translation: CASRNSAGELFF.